The source of this T cell receptor beta chain is a study of Tregs in tolerant kidney transplant recipients. The germline gives CDR1 LGHNT, CDR2 FRNRAP. Deletions cut 0 bases from V and 3 bases from J, with 20 bases between. There are 18 residues in the CDR3. Regarding the study as a whole: Validation in larger populations is needed because few patients were studied.

Mixed chimerism was transient after nonmyeloablative marrow transplants from related graft donors. As regards this clone: Its cognate antigen is unknown.

Measured with immunoSEQ multiplex PCR; TCRdb has only the in-frame clones, and not every one. The sample has 75,000 to 100,000 clones, under 95% seen once; the top ten hold about 1.5%. The chain employs TRBV12-5 and TRBJ1-1; no firm D call. This receptor was taken from a human patient who received a combined kidney and bone marrow transplant. Some T cells may trace back to the graft donor. Source: CD4+ T cells from blood (PBMCs), taken 12 months after the transplant. This CDR3 is CASGLVLPTQVWYTEAFF. In DNA form, the CDR3 reads TGTGCTAGTGGTTTGGTACTCCCCACCCAAGTGTGGTACACTGAAGCTTTCTTT. The variable domain in full, with the rest retrieved from reference TRBV12-5 and TRBJ1-1, is DARVTQTPRHKVTEMGQEVTMRCQPILGHNTVFWYRQTMMQGLELLAYFRNRAPLDDSGMPKDRFSAEMPDATLATLKIQPSEPRDSAVYFCASGLVLPTQVWYTEAFFGQGTRLTVV.